A single sample gave rise to the 7 T cell receptor beta chains below, sequenced in a study of blood T cell repertoires in COVID-19. Assay: immunoSEQ multiplex PCR; the TCRdb copy retains only in-frame clones and omits some. The sample shows some 80,000 clones, about four fifths of them seen only once. Sequencing input: peripheral blood. Receptor source: a woman aged 70-85 years with acute or convalescent COVID-19.

The chain couples TRBV3-1 (or the pseudogene TRBV3-2) to TRBJ2-7, with 7 bases that match TRBD2. The CDR3 is 14 amino acids. The trim removed 1 base at V and 1 base at J, leaving 1 base unmatched. Germline CDR1 is LGHDT and CDR2 is YNNKEL (reference sequence). CDR3 bases: TGTGCCAGCAGCCAAGGGGGGGGTTCCTACGAGCAGTACTTC. It translates to CASSQGGGSYEQYF.

The chain combines TRBV29-1 with TRBJ2-7; 9 bases are shared with TRBD1. The trim removed 5 bases at V and 4 bases at J, leaving 6 bases unmatched. The germline CDR1 and CDR2 sequences are SQVTM and ANQGSEA. The CDR3 totals 13 residues. The CDR3 loop reads CSVLRQGGYEQYF. The CDR3, as DNA: TGCAGCGTTCTCCGACAGGGGGGTTACGAGCAGTACTTC.

There are a few counts of this clone. The chain has TRBV6-6 and TRBJ1-1; D ambiguous. Trimming took 8 bases from V and 7 from J, leaving 23 bases between them. The CDR3 totals 15 residues. The germline V gene encodes CDR1 MNHNY and CDR2 SVGAGI (reference sequence). CDR3 coding DNA: TGTGCCAGCTTTCCTGGCAGTCGACCTAGAGGTGAAGCTTTCTTT. Protein: CASFPGSRPRGEAFF.

The rearrangement links TRBV6-1 to TRBJ1-3; D not resolved. Germline CDR1 and CDR2: MNHNS and SASEGT. The CDR3 runs to 18 residues. V was trimmed by 3 bases and J by 1 base, leaving 19 bases between them. The CDR3 bases are TGTGCCAGCAGTGATTACCCCCACACAGACGATTCTGGAAACACCATATATTTT. As protein: CASSDYPHTDDSGNTIYF.

This clone was recorded once. The chain carries TRBV19 and TRBJ1-2, with D possibly being TRBD1 (5 bases). The CDR3 runs 14 residues. Between the trimmed V and J ends, which lost 2 bases and 2 bases, there was a span of 9 bases. Per the germline V gene, CDR1 is LNHDA and CDR2 is SQIVND (reference sequence). CDR3 amino acids: CASSIQGANYGYTF. CDR3 nucleotides: TGTGCCAGTAGTATACAAGGGGCGAACTATGGCTACACCTTC.

V is TRBV5-4 and J is TRBJ2-2; possibly TRBD1 for D (6 bases). Trimming removed 6 bases from V and 0 bases from J, with 18 bases in between. The CDR3 totals 17 residues. Germline assignment: CDR1 SGHNT and CDR2 YYREEE (reference sequence). The chain's CDR3 is CASTPGRTDPNTGELFF. CDR3 DNA: TGTGCCAGCACCCCGGGCCGGACAGACCCGAACACCGGGGAGCTGTTTTTT.

J is TRBJ1-1 and V is TRBV18; D not resolved. V lost 6 bases to trimming and J lost 1 base, with 24 bases between them. The germline V gene has CDR1 KGHSH and CDR2 LQKENI. The CDR3 contains 18 residues. This chain's CDR3 is CASSDAGRVQNENTEAFF. CDR3 in DNA: TGTGCCAGCTCCGATGCCGGGAGGGTCCAAAATGAGAACACTGAAGCTTTCTTT.